This T cell receptor (beta chain) was captured in a study of regulatory T cells in long-lasting Graves disease. Specified time point: newly diagnosed GD, antithyroid drugs for less than 3 months. RNA extracted from PBMCs served as the sequencing template. Doctors identified Graves' disease using the American Thyroid Association guidelines. Arm-PCR of CDR3 regions and iRepertoire HTBI primers were the basis on which TCR beta libraries were built. TCRdb itself ran the multiplex PCR reads through MiXCR, one entry per CDR3 protein. The table has some 410,000 distinct CDR3 sequences, about a sixth seen once. Germline V gene data show CDR1 as DFQATT and CDR2 as SNEGSKA (reference sequence). V lost 0 bases, J lost 4 bases, and 10 bases stayed unmatched. CDR3 length: 17 residues. These data were also reused for a study on T cells in Graves' hyperthyroidism and ophthalmopathy.

The sequenced sample was peripheral blood mononuclear cells (PBMCs), obtained at new diagnosis, from a patient treated with antithyroid drugs. V and J are TRBV20-1 and TRBJ2-5, with 11 bases aligning to TRBD2. The sequence was collected from a woman aged 25 to 39 with Graves disease. CDR3 DNA sequence: TGCAGTGCTAGAGATGGGATAGCGGGAGGGCCGAGAGAGACCCAGTACTTC. It yields the protein CSARDGIAGGPRETQYF.